This TCR beta chain was obtained from a study of blood T cell repertoires in COVID-19. Study as a whole: Nucleic acid was either cDNA or gDNA, and it came from T cells, B-cell-depleted T cells, or PBMCs.

Profiled with immunoSEQ multiplex PCR; TCRdb holds only in-frame clones, not every one. Here the sample spans fewer than 250,000 clones, around 90% being singletons. Sequenced input: PBMCs or T cells enriched from blood (not recorded which). This TCR came from a woman aged 25-40 years with acute COVID-19.

CDR3 protein: CASRPLSGLNTEAFF. The CDR3 DNA sequence: TGTGCCAGCAGACCTTTATCTGGCTTGAACACTGAAGCTTTCTTT. V and J are TRBV27 and TRBJ1-1; D gene uncertain. The germline V gene has CDR1 MNHEY and CDR2 SMNVEV (reference sequence). The CDR3 consists of 15 residues. Trimming cost V 6 bases and J 0 bases, with 14 bases left between them.